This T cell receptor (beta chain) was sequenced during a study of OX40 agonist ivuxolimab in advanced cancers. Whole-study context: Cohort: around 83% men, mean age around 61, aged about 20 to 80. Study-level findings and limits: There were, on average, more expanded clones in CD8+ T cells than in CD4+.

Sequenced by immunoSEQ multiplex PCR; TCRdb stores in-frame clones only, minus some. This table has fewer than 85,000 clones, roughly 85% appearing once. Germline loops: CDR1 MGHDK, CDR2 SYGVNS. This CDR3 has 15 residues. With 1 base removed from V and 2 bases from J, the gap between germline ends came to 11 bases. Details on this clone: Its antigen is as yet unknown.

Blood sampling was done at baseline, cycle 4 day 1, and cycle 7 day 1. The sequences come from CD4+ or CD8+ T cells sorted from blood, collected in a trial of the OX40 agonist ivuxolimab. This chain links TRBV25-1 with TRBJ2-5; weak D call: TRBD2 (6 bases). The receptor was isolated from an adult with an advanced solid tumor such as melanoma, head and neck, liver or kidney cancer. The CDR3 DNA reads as TGTGCCAGCAGTGAATGGAGGGCAGCGCAAGAGACCCAGTACTTC. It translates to CASSEWRAAQETQYF. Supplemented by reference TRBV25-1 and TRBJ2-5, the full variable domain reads EADIYQTPRYLVIGTGKKITLECSQTMGHDKMYWYQQDPGMELHLIHYSYGVNSTEKGDLSSESTVSRIRTEHFPLTLESARPSHTSQYLCASSEWRAAQETQYFGPGTRLLVL.